Following are 14 T cell receptor beta chains from one sample sequenced in a study of blood T cell repertoires in COVID-19. Libraries were prepared by immunoSEQ multiplex PCR; TCRdb keeps only in-frame clonotypes and omits some of them. The table includes 200,000 to 300,000 clones, 65% to 85% detected once. The sample comprised peripheral blood. The receptor source for this set is a woman older than 75 with acute or convalescent COVID-19.

This clone is a singleton in its sample. This chain connects TRBV9 to TRBJ2-3; D gene uncertain. Germline assignment: CDR1 SGDLS and CDR2 YYNGEE. V lost 3 bases and J lost 4, with 9 bases in between. The CDR3 is made up of 13 amino acids. The CDR3: CASSASSADTQYF. The CDR3 DNA reads TGTGCCAGCAGCGCATCGTCAGCAGATACGCAGTATTTT.

This sequence joins TRBV7-6 and TRBJ2-2; TRBD1 matches 7 bases. V was clipped by 6 bases and J by 2 bases; unmatched bases: 9. The CDR3 spans 16 residues. The germline CDR1 and CDR2 sequences are SGHVS and FNYEAQ. CDR3 sequence (DNA): TGTGCCAGCAGTCAAAGGGACAGAAGTAACACCGGGGAGCTGTTTTTT. It translates to CASSQRDRSNTGELFF. The entire variable domain, with the rest obtained from reference TRBV7-6 and TRBJ2-2, is as follows: GAGVSQSPRYKVTKRGQDVALRCDPISGHVSLYWYRQALGQGPEFLTYFNYEAQQDKSGLPNDRFSAERPEGSISTLTIQRTEQRDSAMYRCASSQRDRSNTGELFFGEGSRLTVL.

The rearrangement links TRBV6-1 to TRBJ2-3, with a weak D call TRBD2 (6 bases). The CDR3 sequence is 14 residues long. Deletions cut 3 bases from V and 2 bases from J, with 9 bases between. Per the germline V gene, CDR1 is MNHNS and CDR2 is SASEGT. In DNA form, the CDR3 reads TGTGCCAGCAGTGATGCGGGGCCCACAGATACGCAGTATTTT. Protein product: CASSDAGPTDTQYF.

This chain joins TRBV18 and TRBJ1-4; D gene unclear. Germline CDR1 reads KGHSH; CDR2 reads LQKENI. The CDR3 runs to 15 residues. Trimming left V 6 bases short and J 8 bases short, with 19 bases between. The CDR3 region has the DNA TGTGCCAGCTCTCAGGACTGGGGTGCGGACGAAAAACTGTTTTTT. This encodes CASSQDWGADEKLFF.

CDR3 residues: CASSDDRGSGEKLFF. Written as DNA, the CDR3 is TGTGCCAGCAGTGACGACCGTGGAAGCGGTGAAAAACTGTTTTTT. This chain joins TRBV25-1 and TRBJ1-4; no clear D gene. V was shortened by 3 bases and J by 7 bases, with 15 bases between the two germline ends. CDR3 length: 15 amino acids. The germline gives CDR1 MGHDK, CDR2 SYGVNS.

The chain has TRBV3-1 (or the pseudogene TRBV3-2) and TRBJ2-5; D remains unclear. Per germline, CDR1 LGHDT and CDR2 YNNKEL (reference sequence). V shed 4 bases and J shed 4 bases, with 7 bases lying between them. The CDR3 totals 12 residues. The CDR3 here is CASSPTRETQYF. The CDR3 DNA reads as TGTGCCAGCAGCCCAACGAGAGAGACCCAGTACTTC.

V and J are TRBV10-3 and TRBJ1-5; 8 positions agree with TRBD1. V was clipped by 7 bases and J by 4 bases; unmatched bases: 6. This CDR3 has 14 amino acids. Germline V lookup: CDR1 ENHRY, CDR2 SYGVKD. The CDR3 protein is CAIKGQGFNQPQHF. DNA of the CDR3: TGTGCCATCAAAGGACAGGGTTTTAATCAGCCCCAGCATTTT.

This clone occurred a few times. V gene TRBV29-1 combines with J gene TRBJ1-1, with 10 bases fitting TRBD1. V shed 3 bases and J 6 bases; nucleotides not matched to a gene: 16. This CDR3 contains 17 residues. Germline V lookup: CDR1 SQVTM, CDR2 ANQGSEA. Here the CDR3 DNA reads TGCAGCGTTGATAGGTCGGGACGGGACAGGGGATATTCTGAAGCTTTCTTT. Its protein is CSVDRSGRDRGYSEAFF.

The chain couples TRBV19 to TRBJ2-1; 9 nucleotides line up with TRBD2. The CDR3 has 17 amino acids. V was pared by 4 bases and J by 4 bases, with 11 bases of the junction left unmatched. Per the germline V gene, CDR1 is LNHDA and CDR2 is SQIVND (reference sequence). The CDR3 coding sequence is TGTGCCAGTAGTACAAGTCCTGCGGGGGGGGCGTACAATGAGCAGTTCTTC. This translates into CASSTSPAGGAYNEQFF.

The V call is TRBV11-2, the J call TRBJ1-1, with unresolved D. The CDR3 contains 12 residues. The V end was cut by 2 bases, the J end by 5 bases, with 6 bases between. The germline V gene has CDR1 SGHAT and CDR2 FQNNGV. CDR3 DNA: TGTGCCAGCAGCTTACCCGTAACTGAAGCTTTCTTT. The encoded protein is CASSLPVTEAFF.

The gene calls are TRBV4-2 and TRBJ2-3; 12 nucleotides align to TRBD2. V shed 6 bases, J shed 4 bases, and the junction held 11 bases outside the gene matches. This CDR3 region has 17 residues. CDR1 is LGHNA and CDR2 is YNFKEQ in the germline V gene. This CDR3 is CASSKGPSGGAPDTQYF. In DNA, the CDR3 is TGTGCCAGCAGTAAAGGCCCTAGCGGGGGGGCTCCAGATACGCAGTATTTT.

The chain carries TRBV2 and TRBJ1-5, with 8 bases that match TRBD1. V dropped 5 bases and J dropped 5; count of bases not matched to a gene: 5. The germline CDR1 and CDR2 sequences are SNHLY and FYNNEI. This CDR3 region has 14 residues. CDR3 nucleotide sequence: TGTGCCAGCAGTAATGACAGGGGCTATCAGCCCCAGCATTTT. Translated: CASSNDRGYQPQHF.

This clone was picked up one time. Other DNA sequences in the same sample also yield this CDR3. This chain connects TRBV28 to TRBJ2-7; 13 bases are shared with TRBD2. Germline lookup yields CDR1 MDHEN and CDR2 SYDVKM. The CDR3 loop spans 16 amino acids. The J segment lost 4 bases and the V segment lost 4 bases, leaving 7 bases of the junction unmatched. The CDR3 DNA reads TGTGCCAGCAGTTCAGGACTAGCGGGAGATTCTTACGAGCAGTACTTC. Translating gives CASSSGLAGDSYEQYF.

This clone was counted only a few times. CDR3 DNA: TGTGCCAGCAGCGTAGACAGCTTCGCCTACGAGCAGTACTTC. It yields the protein CASSVDSFAYEQYF. The chain links TRBV9 to TRBJ2-7; D call uncertain. The CDR3 is 14 residues long. Germline values: CDR1 SGDLS, CDR2 YYNGEE. V gave up 0 bases and J gave up 2 bases, with 9 bases separating them.